This note documents a single T cell receptor (beta chain) sequence. It has no known antigen specificity. No base quality values were provided; no much bigger clone lies one nucleotide off. Reading the label with the study, this specimen's treatment or condition is: 19 received Ad26.COV2.S at low or high dose, single or two shots; 5 received placebo; per-sample allocation not given. For vaccine and placebo recipients, the sequenced repertoires came from samples collected on day 63 after the first injection. Between 29 July and 7 August 2020, Cohort 1b enrolled about two dozen adults aged 18-55 years at one site in Boston, USA. As a vaccine, Ad26.COV2.S was a replication-incompetent adenovirus type 26 vector that expressed a prefusion-stabilized SARS-CoV-2 spike protein derived from the original Wuhan strain. The record originates from a study of Ad26.COV2.S vaccination and SARS-CoV-2 variants listed by TCRdb under 2021. Background for the entire study: Vaccine-arm donors were drawn from COV1001, a multicentre, randomized, double-blind, placebo-controlled phase I-IIa trial of Ad26.COV2.S in healthy adults. Ad26.COV2.S was administered intramuscularly at a dose of 5x10^10 or 1x10^11 viral particles, either as one shot or as two shots given 56 days apart. The specificity and breadth of SARS-CoV-2-reactive T cell receptors after Ad26.COV2.S vaccination were assessed by TCRbeta repertoire sequencing. A total of approximately 30 samples were included in the TCR-sequenced set, comprising around 20 Ad26.COV2.S vaccine recipients, 5 placebo recipients and 8 SARS-CoV-2 convalescent individuals. Participants in the trial were split at random into five groups of five each, receiving low-dose or high-dose Ad26.COV2.S once or twice, or else placebo on both occasions. Investigators did not know the trial group allocation while performing experiments and assessing outcomes. Overall study results and their limits: The study lacked the statistical power to compare responses across vaccine doses or regimens. The authors noted that the TCR breadth and depth analyses may have underestimated total T cell responses. Spike-specific TCR breadth was higher in Ad26.COV2.S recipients than in placebo recipients (P = 0.0014). Vaccine and placebo recipients had comparable non-spike TCR breadth, which fits with the vaccine containing only spike. Substantial breadth of spike-specific CD8+ and CD4+ T cell responses was reported after vaccination.

The immunoSEQ Assay was the method used to sequence TCRbeta CDR3 regions. After extraction, genomic DNA underwent amplification by bias-controlled multiplex PCR, followed by high-throughput sequencing. Per the authors' processing: To quantify the absolute abundance of every unique TCRbeta CDR3 region, sequences were collapsed and filtered. T cell fraction was estimated by normalizing TCRbeta template counts to usable DNA, with usable DNA measured through amplification of reference genes found in all nucleated cells. Repertoire TCRs were annotated as SARS-CoV-2-specific when V gene, CDR3 amino acid sequence and J gene were exactly matched to a known reactive TCR set. The reference SARS-CoV-2 TCR set was derived from MIRA and filtered for enrichment in COVID-19-positive ImmuneCODE repertoires, a step that removed public or cross-reactive TCRs. Using the MIRA antigens, annotated TCRs were further analysed by specific ORF or by position within an ORF. Breadth was defined as the number of annotated unique rearrangements divided by the total number of unique productive rearrangements, and depth was defined as the summed frequency of the annotated unique rearrangements. Two-sided Wilcoxon rank-sum tests were applied when comparing TCR breadth between groups. What TCRdb holds here is the immuneACCESS table cut down to in-frame rearrangements. Part of the clones is not present; checked against another copy, under half of the missing clones reflect an unresolved V gene, and the others are unexplained. Clonal size and the V and J genes are those of that table, whereas D and trimming came from the DNA. The sample table holds about 420,000 clones, of which roughly 90% were seen once. The ten most abundant clones make up about 3.5% of the sample.

At the junction V is shortened by 4 bases and J by 5 bases, with 14 bases in between. Including cysteine and phenylalanine, the CDR3 has 14 amino acids. The only DNA kept is the CDR3, 42 bases in frame from the first base. CDR1 and CDR2 were assigned from the germline V gene (reference sequence) as MNHEY and SMNVEV. In this chain, TRBV27 is recombined with TRBJ2-5, and TRBD2 may be the D gene, going by 7 matching bases. The receptor was isolated from a person between 18 and 65 years old who received the Ad26.COV2.S COVID-19 vaccine or a placebo. This material consisted of peripheral blood, taken in a trial of Ad26.COV2.S vaccine versus placebo. The DNA sequence is as follows: TGTGCCAGCAGTTCCCTAGGGGGGGACGAGACCCAGTACTTC. Its translation is CASSSLGGDETQYF.